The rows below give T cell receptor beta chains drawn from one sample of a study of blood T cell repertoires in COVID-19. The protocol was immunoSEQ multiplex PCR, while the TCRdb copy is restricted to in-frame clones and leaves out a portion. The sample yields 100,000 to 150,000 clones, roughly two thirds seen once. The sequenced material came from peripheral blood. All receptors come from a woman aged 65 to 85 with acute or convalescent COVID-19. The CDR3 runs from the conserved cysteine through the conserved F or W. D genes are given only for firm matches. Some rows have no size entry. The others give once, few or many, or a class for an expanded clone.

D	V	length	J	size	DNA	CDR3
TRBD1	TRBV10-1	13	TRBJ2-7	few	TGCGCCAGCAGTGGGGACAGTGGGTACGAGCAGTACTTC	CASSGDSGYEQYF
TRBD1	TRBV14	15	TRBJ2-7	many	TGTGCCAGCAGCCAAGTGTCAGGGGGCGCCTACGAGCAGTACTTC	CASSQVSGGAYEQYF
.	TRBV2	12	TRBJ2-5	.	TGTGCCAGCAGGTCGGAGCCAGAGACCCAGTACTTC	CASRSEPETQYF
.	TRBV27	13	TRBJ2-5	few	TGTGCCAGCAGGGAGCCTCCCCAGGGGACCCAGTACTTC	CASREPPQGTQYF
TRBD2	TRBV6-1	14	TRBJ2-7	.	TGTGCCAGCAGTGAGAACGGGAGGGCCGGCGAGCAGTACTTC	CASSENGRAGEQYF
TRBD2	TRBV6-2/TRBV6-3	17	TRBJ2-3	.	TGTGCCAGCAGTTACCCCCCGGACGGGAGGTCTACAGATACGCAGTATTTT	CASSYPPDGRSTDTQYF
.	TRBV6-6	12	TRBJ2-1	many	TGTGCCAGCAGCCGAGCCGGGGATGAGCAGTTCTTC	CASSRAGDEQFF
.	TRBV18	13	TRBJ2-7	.	TGTGCCAGCTCACCGGGGGCCTCCTACGAGCAGTACTTC	CASSPGASYEQYF
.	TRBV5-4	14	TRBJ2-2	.	TGTGCCAGCAGCCGGGACACCAACACCGGGGAGCTGTTTTTT	CASSRDTNTGELFF
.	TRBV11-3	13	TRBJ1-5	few	TGTGCCAGCAGCTTATATAGGGGCCAGCCCCAGCATTTT	CASSLYRGQPQHF
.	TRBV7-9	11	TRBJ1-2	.	TGTGCCAGCAGCCCCGAGGTAGGCTACACCTTC	CASSPEVGYTF
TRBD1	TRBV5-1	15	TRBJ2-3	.	TGCGCCAGCAGCTTGCGTGGACAGGGTGCAGATACGCAGTATTTT	CASSLRGQGADTQYF
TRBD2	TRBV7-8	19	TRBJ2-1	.	TGTGCCAGCAGCTCACCTAGCGGGGCCGGGACTAGCGGGAGTAATGAGCAGTTCTTC	CASSSPSGAGTSGSNEQFF
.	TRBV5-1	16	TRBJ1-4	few	TGCGCCAGCAGCTTGGAGGGTCAGGGAACTAATGAAAAACTGTTTTTT	CASSLEGQGTNEKLFF
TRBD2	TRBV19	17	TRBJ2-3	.	TGTGCCAGTAGTATAATACGAGCGGGGGGAAGGGGAGATACGCAGTATTTT	CASSIIRAGGRGDTQYF
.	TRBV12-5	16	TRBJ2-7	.	TGTGCTAGTGGTTTGTCCGTGGGAGGCGAATACAACGAGCAGTACTTC	CASGLSVGGEYNEQYF
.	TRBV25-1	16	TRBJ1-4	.	TGTGCCAGCAGTGAATATACTGGACAGCCTAATGAAAAACTGTTTTTT	CASSEYTGQPNEKLFF
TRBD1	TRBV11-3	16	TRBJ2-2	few	TGTGCCAGCAGCCCAGATCCAGGGGGCGCGGGCGGGGAGCTGTTTTTT	CASSPDPGGAGGELFF
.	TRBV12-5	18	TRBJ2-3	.	TGTGCTAGTGGTTTGGTACAGGGCGGGAGAGGGAGCACAGATACGCAGTATTTT	CASGLVQGGRGSTDTQYF
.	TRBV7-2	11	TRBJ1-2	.	TGTGCCAGCAGCCAAAATTATGGCTACACCTTC	CASSQNYGYTF
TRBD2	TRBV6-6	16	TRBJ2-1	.	TGTGCCAGCAGTTACCGGGCGACTAGCGGGAACCATGAGCAGTTCTTC	CASSYRATSGNHEQFF
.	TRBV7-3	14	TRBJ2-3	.	TGTGCCAGCAGCCATGGGGGCCTTCCGGATACGCAGTATTTT	CASSHGGLPDTQYF
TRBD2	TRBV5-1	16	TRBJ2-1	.	TGCGCCAGCAGCTTGGCCGGGCTAGCGGGAGCAATGGAGCAGTTCTTC	CASSLAGLAGAMEQFF
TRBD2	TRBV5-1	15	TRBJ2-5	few	TGCGCCAGCAGCTTGGGGACTAGCGGTCTAGAGACCCAGTACTTC	CASSLGTSGLETQYF
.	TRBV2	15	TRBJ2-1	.	TGTGCCAGCAGTGAAAGGCAATCAGGATTGAATGAGCAGTTCTTC	CASSERQSGLNEQFF
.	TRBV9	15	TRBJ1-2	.	TGTGCCAGCAGCGTAGACGGGGTAGGGAGTTATGGCTACACCTTC	CASSVDGVGSYGYTF
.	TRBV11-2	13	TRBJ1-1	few	TGTGCCAGCAGCTTAGGGCTGAACACTGAAGCTTTCTTT	CASSLGLNTEAFF
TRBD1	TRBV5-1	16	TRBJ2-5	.	TGCGCCAGCAGCTCGGGACAGTTTGTCGTAACGGAGACCCAGTACTTC	CASSSGQFVVTETQYF
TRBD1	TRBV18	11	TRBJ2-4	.	TGTGCCAGCTCACCGGACAGGGTTCAGTACTTC	CASSPDRVQYF
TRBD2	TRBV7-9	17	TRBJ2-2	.	TGTGCCAGCAGCTTATGGGGTAGCGGAGCGGGGACCGGGGAGCTGTTTTTT	CASSLWGSGAGTGELFF
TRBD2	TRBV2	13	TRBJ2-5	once	TGTGCCAGCAGTGGAGCGGGGGGGGAGACCCAGTACTTC	CASSGAGGETQYF
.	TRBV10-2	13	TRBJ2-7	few	TGCGCCAGCAATAACCGGGACAACTACGAGCAGTACTTC	CASNNRDNYEQYF
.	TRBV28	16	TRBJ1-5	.	TGTGCCAGCAGGTATCGCGGCGTTGGAAGCAATCAGCCCCAGCATTTT	CASRYRGVGSNQPQHF
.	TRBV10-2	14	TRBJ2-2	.	TGCGCCAGCATGGCGGGGACGAACACCGGGGAGCTGTTTTTT	CASMAGTNTGELFF
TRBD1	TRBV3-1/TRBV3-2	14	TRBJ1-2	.	TGTGCCAGCAGCCTCAGGGGGCAGGACTATGGCTACACCTTC	CASSLRGQDYGYTF
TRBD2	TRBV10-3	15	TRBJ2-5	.	TGTGCCACCGCCCAGGGCGGGGGGGAAAAAAAGACCCAGTACTTC	CATAQGGGEKKTQYF
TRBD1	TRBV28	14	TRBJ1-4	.	TGTGCCACCACGGGGACAGGGGCGGGTGAAAAACTGTTTTTT	CATTGTGAGEKLFF
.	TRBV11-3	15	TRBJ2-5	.	TGTGCCAGCAGCTTAGCAGGACAGAACCAAGAGACCCAGTACTTC	CASSLAGQNQETQYF
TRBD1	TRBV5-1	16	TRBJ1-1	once	TGCGCCAGCAGCTCGCCCCCTGGACAGGGGAACACTGAAGCTTTCTTT	CASSSPPGQGNTEAFF
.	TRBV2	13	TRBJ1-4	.	TGTGCCAGCAGTGATTACAGTTATGAAAAACTGTTTTTT	CASSDYSYEKLFF
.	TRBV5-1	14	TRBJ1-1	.	TGCGCCAGCAGCTTGGGGCCCCTGGAGGCTGAAGCTTTCTTT	CASSLGPLEAEAFF
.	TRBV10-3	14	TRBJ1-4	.	TGTGCCACCCAGACAGATGCAACTAATGAAAAACTGTTTTTT	CATQTDATNEKLFF
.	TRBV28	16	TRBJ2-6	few	TGTGCCAGCCGGAGAGTCGGGTCCTCTGGGGCCAACGTCCTGACTTTC	CASRRVGSSGANVLTF
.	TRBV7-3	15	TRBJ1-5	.	TGTGCCAGCAGCTTTAAGCGGGACGGACATCAGCCCCAGCATTTT	CASSFKRDGHQPQHF
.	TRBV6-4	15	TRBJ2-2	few	TGTGCCAGCAGTTCCGCAGTGGGGAGTTCGGGGGAGCTGTTTTTT	CASSSAVGSSGELFF
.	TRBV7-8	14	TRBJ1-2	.	TGTGCCAGCAGCCTAATCCCAGCTAACTATGGCTACACCTTC	CASSLIPANYGYTF
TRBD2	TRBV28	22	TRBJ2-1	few	TGTGCCAGCAGTTTATGGTCGACCCGGACCCGGACTAGCGGAAGCTCCTACAATGAGCAGTTCTTC	CASSLWSTRTRTSGSSYNEQFF
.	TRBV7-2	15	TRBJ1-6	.	TGTGCCAGCAGCCCGGGGGGTAACTATAATTCACCCCTCCACTTT	CASSPGGNYNSPLHF
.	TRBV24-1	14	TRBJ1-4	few	TGTGCCACCAGTGACGGGATATCTAATGAAAAACTGTTTTTT	CATSDGISNEKLFF
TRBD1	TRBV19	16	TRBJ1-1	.	TGTGCCAGTGGCCCGATCCGTACAGGGGTGAACACTGAAGCTTTCTTT	CASGPIRTGVNTEAFF
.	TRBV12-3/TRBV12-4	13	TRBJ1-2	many	TGTGCCACCCTCGACAGGACTAACTATGGCTACACCTTC	CATLDRTNYGYTF
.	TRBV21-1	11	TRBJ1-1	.	TGTGCCAGCAGCAAACAGCAGGCGGCTTTCTTT	CASSKQQAAFF
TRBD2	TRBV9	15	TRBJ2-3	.	TGTGCCAGCAGCGTAGAAGCGGGGGGCACAGATACGCAGTATTTT	CASSVEAGGTDTQYF